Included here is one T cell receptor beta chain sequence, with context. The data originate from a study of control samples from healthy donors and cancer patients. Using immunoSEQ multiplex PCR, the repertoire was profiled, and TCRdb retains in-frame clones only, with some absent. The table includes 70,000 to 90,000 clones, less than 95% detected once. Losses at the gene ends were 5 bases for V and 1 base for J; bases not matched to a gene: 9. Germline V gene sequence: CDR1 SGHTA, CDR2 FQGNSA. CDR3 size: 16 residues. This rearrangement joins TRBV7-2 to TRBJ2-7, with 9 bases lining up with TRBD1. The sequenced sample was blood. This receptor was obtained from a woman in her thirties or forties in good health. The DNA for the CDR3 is TGTGCCAGCAGCACCGGGACAGGGAAAGTTTCCTACGAGCAGTACTTC. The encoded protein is CASSTGTGKVSYEQYF.